This T cell receptor beta chain was profiled in a study of radiotherapy plus CTLA-4 blockade in lung cancer. The assay was immunoSEQ multiplex PCR, and TCRdb's table has in-frame clones only and misses some. The sample records fewer than 100,000 clones, more than 80% being singletons. V was trimmed by 6 bases and J by 0 bases, leaving 12 bases between them. This CDR3 contains 15 residues. In germline, CDR1 is MRHNA, CDR2 SNTAGT. This TCR came from a human donor with non-small cell lung cancer who had stable disease on radiotherapy plus ipilimumab. Material: peripheral blood, obtained from a patient treated with radiotherapy plus ipilimumab. V is TRBV6-4 and J is TRBJ2-1, with D unresolved. As DNA, the CDR3 is TGTGCCAGCAGGGTCAGGTCTAGCTCCTACAATGAGCAGTTCTTC. It codes for CASRVRSSSYNEQFF.